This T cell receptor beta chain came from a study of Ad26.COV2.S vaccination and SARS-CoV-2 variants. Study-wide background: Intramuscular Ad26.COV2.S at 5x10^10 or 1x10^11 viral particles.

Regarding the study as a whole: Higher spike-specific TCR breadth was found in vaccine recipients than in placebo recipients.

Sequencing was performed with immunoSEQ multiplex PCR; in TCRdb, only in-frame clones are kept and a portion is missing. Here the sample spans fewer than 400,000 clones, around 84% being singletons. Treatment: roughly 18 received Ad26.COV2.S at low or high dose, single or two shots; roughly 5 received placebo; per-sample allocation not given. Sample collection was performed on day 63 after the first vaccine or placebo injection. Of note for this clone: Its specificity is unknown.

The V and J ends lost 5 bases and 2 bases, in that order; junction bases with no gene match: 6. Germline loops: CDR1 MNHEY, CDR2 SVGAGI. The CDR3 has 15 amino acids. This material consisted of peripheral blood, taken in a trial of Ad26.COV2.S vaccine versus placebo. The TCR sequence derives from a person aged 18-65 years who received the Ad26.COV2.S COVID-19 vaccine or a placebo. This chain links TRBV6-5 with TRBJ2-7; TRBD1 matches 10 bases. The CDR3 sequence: CASSRGTGATYEQYF. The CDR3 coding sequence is TGTGCCAGCAGTCGGGGGACAGGGGCTACCTACGAGCAGTACTTC.